The entry below gives a single T cell receptor beta chain sequence along with its context. This CDR3 spans 16 amino acids. Per the germline V gene, CDR1 is SGHVS and CDR2 is FQNEAQ. V was clipped by 6 bases and J by 5 bases; unmatched bases: 12. The data stem from a study of fetal regulatory T cell absence and autoimmunity. Sequencing used immunoSEQ multiplex PCR; TCRdb keeps in-frame clones, though not all of them. The table records 95,000 or so clones, less than 80% of them present only once. Material: pancreas tissue. The V gene is TRBV7-8, the J gene TRBJ2-1, with 8 bases aligning to TRBD2. The clonotype was recovered from a male donor with IPEX syndrome. This CDR3 is CASRPRYSGTHNEQFF. The CDR3 nucleotides read TGTGCCAGCAGGCCGAGATATAGCGGGACTCACAATGAGCAGTTCTTC.